One and the same sample provided the 20 T cell receptor beta chains below, sequenced in a study of a mutant IDH1 vaccine in newly diagnosed glioma. Specified time point: week 11, during vaccination. Alongside topical imiquimod, each dose of vaccine comprised 300 ug of mutant IDH1 20-mer peptide. Repertoires were generated with immunoSEQ multiplex PCR, while TCRdb's copy carries only in-frame clones and drops some. The sample lists roughly 120,000 clones, under 90% occurring once. No cognate antigen is known for these TCRs. The sample consisted of PBMCs, taken from a glioma patient whose treatment included an IDH1 peptide vaccine. The source of these receptors is a woman in her forties or fifties with glioma.

CDR3 DNA sequence: TGTGCCTGGAGTCCGGACAGGCTTTCCCCGAACCGGGCTTTCTTT. Translated: CAWSPDRLSPNRAFF. The chain uses TRBV30 and TRBJ1-1, with 7 positions matching TRBD1. The J segment lost 11 bases and the V segment lost 2 bases, leaving 17 bases of the junction unmatched. The CDR3 is 15 amino acids. From germline, CDR1 is GTSNPN and CDR2 SVGIG (reference sequence).

The rearrangement uses TRBV4-1 and TRBJ2-3; 8 bases line up with TRBD2. The CDR3 contains 18 residues. Germline assignment: CDR1 MGHRA and CDR2 YSYEKL. Trimming removed 3 bases from V and 2 bases from J; junction bases left unmatched: 13. The CDR3 sequence: CASSHPRSGDFDTDTQYF. The CDR3 DNA reads as TGCGCCAGCAGCCACCCCCGTAGCGGGGACTTTGACACAGATACGCAGTATTTT.

This clone came up once. V gene TRBV7-2 combines with J gene TRBJ1-5; a weak D match, TRBD1 (6 bases). The germline V gene encodes CDR1 SGHTA and CDR2 FQGNSA. The CDR3 contains 14 residues. The ends were cut back, 1 base at V and 9 bases at J, with 13 bases in the middle. The DNA for the CDR3 is TGTGCCAGCAGCTTAGGGGGGGCTGCTGGGCCCCAGCATTTT. It translates to CASSLGGAAGPQHF.

The gene calls are TRBV19 and TRBJ2-2; D is unresolved. From germline, CDR1 is LNHDA and CDR2 SQIVND (reference sequence). This CDR3 comprises 15 residues. Trimming took 7 bases from V and 6 from J, leaving 18 bases between them. The CDR3 sequence: CASTQKSLVPGELFF. DNA for the CDR3: TGTGCCAGTACCCAGAAATCTTTGGTCCCCGGGGAGCTGTTTTTT.

The gene calls are TRBV7-9 and TRBJ2-3; D uncertain. Germline assignment: CDR1 SEHNR and CDR2 FQNEAQ (reference sequence). V shed 0 bases and J shed 0 bases, with 7 bases lying between them. The CDR3 has 15 residues. The CDR3 is CASSLAPESTDTQYF. CDR3 nucleotide sequence: TGTGCCAGCAGCTTAGCCCCGGAGAGCACAGATACGCAGTATTTT.

Here the CDR3 DNA reads TGCGCCATGAAGCGGGGGGAACCGAACACTGAAGCTTTCTTT. It specifies CAMKRGEPNTEAFF. The genes are TRBV10-1 and TRBJ1-1; perhaps TRBD1 as D (5 bases). Germline loops: CDR1 WNHNN, CDR2 SYGVQD (reference sequence). V was shortened by 10 bases and J by 1 base, with 16 bases between the two germline ends. The CDR3 totals 14 residues.

This rearrangement joins TRBV29-1 to TRBJ2-1, with a tentative D call TRBD2 (5 bases). Per the germline V gene, CDR1 is SQVTM and CDR2 is ANQGSEA. The CDR3 is 14 residues long. The germline V and J ends were trimmed by 7 bases and 0 bases, with 13 bases remaining between them. The CDR3 DNA follows: TGCAGCGCGAGGGAGAGGATCTCCTACAATGAGCAGTTCTTC. Translated, it gives CSARERISYNEQFF.

The rearrangement uses TRBV5-4 and TRBJ2-1; 9 nucleotides agree with TRBD1. Germline V gives CDR1 SGHNT, CDR2 YYREEE (reference sequence). This CDR3 region has 17 residues. V shed 0 bases and J 10 bases; nucleotides not matched to a gene: 14. CDR3 protein: CASSLASPGQGLEEQFF. DNA of the CDR3: TGTGCCAGCAGCTTGGCCTCACCGGGACAGGGACTTGAGGAGCAGTTCTTC.

The chain joins TRBV19 to TRBJ2-1, with TRBD2 identical over 10 bases. V gave up 5 bases and J gave up 4 bases; unmatched junction bases: 2. The CDR3 contains 14 residues. Germline CDR1 is LNHDA and CDR2 is SQIVND (reference sequence). CDR3 loop: CASSPSGSYNEQFF. The CDR3 coding sequence is TGTGCCAGTAGTCCTAGCGGGAGTTACAATGAGCAGTTCTTC.

The chain has TRBV6-1 and TRBJ1-1; 12 nucleotides match TRBD1. Looked up from germline, CDR1 is MNHNS and CDR2 is SASEGT. There are 15 residues in the CDR3. The V and J ends lost 6 bases and 3 bases, in that order; junction bases with no gene match: 5. CDR3 region: CASRGQGAGDTEAFF. The DNA of the CDR3 is TGTGCCAGCAGGGGACAGGGGGCAGGGGACACTGAAGCTTTCTTT.

The chain links TRBV28 to TRBJ2-7; possibly TRBD1 for D (6 bases). The CDR3 totals 12 residues. The V gene lost 9 bases and the J gene lost 4 bases, with 13 bases spanning the gap. Germline lookup yields CDR1 MDHEN and CDR2 SYDVKM. The CDR3 protein is CASRDTLYEQYF. The CDR3, as DNA: TGTGCCAGTCGGGACACCTTATACGAGCAGTACTTC.

The genes are TRBV27 and TRBJ2-7; D is perhaps TRBD1 or TRBD2 (5 bases each). The germline gives CDR1 MNHEY, CDR2 SMNVEV (reference sequence). The CDR3 loop spans 14 amino acids. The ends were cut back, 0 bases at V and 5 bases at J, with 11 bases in the middle. The CDR3 reads CASSLSGPFHEQYF. The CDR3 bases are TGTGCCAGCAGTTTATCGGGACCTTTCCACGAGCAGTACTTC.

V gene TRBV21-1 combines with J gene TRBJ1-5. TRBV21-1 is a listed pseudogene. The CDR3 loop spans 15 amino acids. The CDR3 region has the DNA TGTGCCAGCAGCAAAGCTCGCGGTAGAGATCAGCCCCAGCATTTT. Residues: CASSKARGRDQPQHF.

The genes are TRBV10-3 and TRBJ2-5; D unclear. Trimming pared 0 bases from V and 5 bases from J, leaving 10 bases between. Germline V gene data show CDR1 as ENHRY and CDR2 as SYGVKD. There are 14 residues in the CDR3. The CDR3 DNA reads as TGTGCCATCAGTGAGTCGGGTACAAGCGAGACCCAGTACTTC. Amino acids: CAISESGTSETQYF.

This rearrangement joins TRBV11-2 to TRBJ2-7; possibly TRBD1 or TRBD2 for D (5 bases each). Germline V CDR1 and CDR2: SGHAT, FQNNGV. The ends were cut back, 4 bases at V and 5 bases at J, with 21 bases in the middle. This CDR3 has 16 residues. The CDR3 DNA follows: TGTGCCAGCAGCTCACTAGGCAGGGTTAGGATCGACGAGCAGTACTTC. This sequence encodes CASSSLGRVRIDEQYF.

The CDR3 bases are TGCAGTGCTGGGCTAGCGGGAGCAGAGTTCTTC. It yields the protein CSAGLAGAEFF. The chain employs TRBV20-1 and TRBJ2-1, with 10 bases lining up with TRBD2. The CDR3 is made up of 11 amino acids. Trimming took 5 bases from V and 14 from J; bases not matched to a gene: 6. Germline lookup yields CDR1 DFQATT and CDR2 SNEGSKA (reference sequence).

The chain has TRBV29-1 and TRBJ2-5; a weak D match, TRBD1 (5 bases). The CDR3 totals 12 residues. CDR1 is SQVTM, CDR2 ANQGSEA, per germline. Trimming pared 8 bases from V and 3 bases from J, leaving 13 bases between. CDR3 sequence reads: CSCLRVEETQYF. CDR3 sequence (DNA): TGCAGCTGCCTCAGGGTCGAAGAGACCCAGTACTTC. The variable domain in full, completed from reference TRBV29-1 and TRBJ2-5, reads SAVISQKPSRDICQRGTSLTIQCQVDSQVTMMFWYRQQPGQSLTLIATANQGSEATYESGFVIDKFPISRPNLTFSTLTVSNMSPEDSSIYLCSCLRVEETQYFGPGTRLLVL.

This clone was seen a handful of times. The rearrangement uses TRBV11-2 and TRBJ2-7; D not certain. This CDR3 has 15 residues. Germline CDR1 is SGHAT and CDR2 is FQNNGV. Trimming pared 4 bases from V and 2 bases from J, leaving 15 bases between. CDR3 nucleotide sequence: TGTGCCAGCAGCTCGATTAAAACGGGCCCCTACGAGCAGTACTTC. Translation: CASSSIKTGPYEQYF.

The chain is built from TRBV5-5 and TRBJ2-7, with D unresolved. V shed 0 bases and J shed 3 bases, with 13 bases lying between them. The CDR3 has 15 amino acids. Germline CDR1 reads SGHKS; CDR2 reads YYEKEE (reference sequence). The CDR3 sequence is CASSLVSGDFYEQYF. As DNA, the CDR3 is TGTGCCAGCAGCTTGGTGTCAGGCGATTTCTACGAGCAGTACTTC.

This chain connects TRBV9 to TRBJ2-3, with a tentative D call TRBD2 (6 bases). The CDR3 loop spans 13 amino acids. Trimming cost V 6 bases and J 2 bases, with 10 bases left between them. The germline gives CDR1 SGDLS, CDR2 YYNGEE. The CDR3 coding sequence is TGTGCCAGCAAGTCTAGCGCCACAGATACGCAGTATTTT. This gives the protein CASKSSATDTQYF.